The clone carrying this TCR beta chain was observed a single time. The antigen is not known. The data derive from a study of cytomegalovirus exposure and HLA in healthy donors. Across the whole study: The Caucasian-associated ancestry cluster held about 80% of under 450 genotyped donors. Regarding the study as a whole: Later analysis showed most CMV-associated TCR beta chains appearing HLA-restricted.

Germline CDR1 and CDR2: ENHRY and SYGVKD. Trimming took 0 bases from V and 8 from J; bases not matched to a gene: 8. The length of the CDR3 is 15 residues. PCR was performed using 60 Vbeta and 13 Jbeta primers. This table comes from immunoSEQ multiplex PCR, and its TCRdb copy is limited to in-frame clones, with some not included. The sample lists tens of thousands of clones; about two thirds were seen once. This clonotype was obtained from a woman aged 45-59 years in good health and CMV-seropositive. Material: PBMCs. This chain connects TRBV10-3 to TRBJ1-2; 8 nucleotides align to TRBD1. The CDR3 DNA sequence: TGTGCCATCAGTGAGTCTCCCGTGACAGGGGTCGGCTACACCTTC. The encoded protein is CAISESPVTGVGYTF.